A single sample is the source of the 3 T cell receptor beta chains below, sequenced in a study of blood T cell repertoires in COVID-19. Clones were read by immunoSEQ multiplex PCR, and TCRdb kept only the in-frame ones, dropping some. The sample lists 180,000 or so clones; around 88% were seen once. What was sequenced was peripheral blood. These receptors were obtained from a woman between 25 and 40 years old with acute or convalescent COVID-19.

The chain links TRBV5-1 to TRBJ2-3, with 14 bases aligning to TRBD2. V dropped 0 bases and J dropped 1; count of bases not matched to a gene: 7. The CDR3 consists of 19 residues. Germline-derived CDR1 and CDR2 are SGHRS and YFSETQ. CDR3 DNA sequence: TGCGCCAGCAGCTTGGCCGGGACTAGCGGGAGTATGGGCACAGATACGCAGTATTTT. Translated, it gives CASSLAGTSGSMGTDTQYF.

The V and J genes are TRBV5-5 and TRBJ1-2; D not certain. This CDR3 is 12 amino acids long. V lost 3 bases to trimming and J lost 6 bases, with 9 bases between them. The germline gives CDR1 SGHKS, CDR2 YYEKEE (reference sequence). The CDR3 sequence is CASSYYTDGYTF. DNA for the CDR3: TGTGCCAGCAGCTACTACACGGATGGCTACACCTTC.

The DNA for the CDR3 is TGTGCCAGCAGCTTCGCGGTTACCTACAATGAGCAGTTCTTC. Its translation: CASSFAVTYNEQFF. The rearrangement links TRBV11-2 to TRBJ2-1, with D unresolved. The germline gives CDR1 SGHAT, CDR2 FQNNGV. The V gene lost 3 bases and the J gene lost 2 bases, with 8 bases spanning the gap. CDR3 length: 14 amino acids.